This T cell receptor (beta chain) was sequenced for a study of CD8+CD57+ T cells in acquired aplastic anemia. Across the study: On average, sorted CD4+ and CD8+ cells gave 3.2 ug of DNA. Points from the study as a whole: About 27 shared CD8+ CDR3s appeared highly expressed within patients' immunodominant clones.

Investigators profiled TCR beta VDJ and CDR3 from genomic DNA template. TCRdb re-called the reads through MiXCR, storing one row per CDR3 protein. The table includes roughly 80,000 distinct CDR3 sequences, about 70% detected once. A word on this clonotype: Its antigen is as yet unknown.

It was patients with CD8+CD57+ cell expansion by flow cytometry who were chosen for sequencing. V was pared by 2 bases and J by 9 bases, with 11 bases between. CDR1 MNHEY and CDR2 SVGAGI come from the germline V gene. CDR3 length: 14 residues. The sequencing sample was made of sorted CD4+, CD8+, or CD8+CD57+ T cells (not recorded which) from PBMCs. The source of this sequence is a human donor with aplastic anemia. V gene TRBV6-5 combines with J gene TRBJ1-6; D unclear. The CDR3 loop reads CASSYGKEGSPLHF. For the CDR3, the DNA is TGTGCCAGCAGTTACGGCAAGGAGGGTTCACCCCTCCACTTT.